Presented here are 16 T cell receptor beta chains from one specimen sequenced in a study of blood T cell repertoires in COVID-19. Clones were sequenced by immunoSEQ multiplex PCR, and TCRdb holds only the in-frame ones, with some missing. The sample has 200,000 to 250,000 clones, 81% seen once. The specimen sequenced was PBMCs or T cells enriched from blood (not recorded which). These receptors came from a woman aged 45-59 years with acute COVID-19.

The chain joins TRBV12-3 or TRBV12-4 to TRBJ1-2; 7 nucleotides match TRBD1. The CDR3 runs to 13 residues. V shed 6 bases and J 8 bases; nucleotides not matched to a gene: 9. The CDR3 region is CASRETGTRGYTF. Here the CDR3 DNA reads TGTGCCAGCAGAGAGACAGGGACGAGAGGCTACACCTTC.

The rearrangement uses TRBV11-3 and TRBJ1-2; 10 nucleotides line up with TRBD1. The germline CDR1 and CDR2 sequences are SGHNT and YENEEA. The CDR3 is 14 amino acids. V was pared by 1 base and J by 4 bases, with 0 bases of the junction left unmatched. The CDR3 region is CASSLGQGAYGYTF. The CDR3 DNA reads as TGTGCCAGCAGCTTAGGACAGGGGGCCTATGGCTACACCTTC.

The J gene is TRBJ1-2, the V gene TRBV4-3, with D unclear. The CDR3 totals 15 residues. Between the trimmed V and J ends, which lost 6 bases and 7 bases, there was a span of 21 bases. The V gene's germline CDR1 is LGHNA and CDR2 YSLEER. The CDR3 sequence is CASRLRFGSLSGYTF. The CDR3 bases are TGCGCCAGCAGACTCCGATTCGGGTCGTTGAGTGGCTACACCTTC.

The chain is built from TRBV28 and TRBJ2-7, with D maybe TRBD1 (6 bases). Trimming left V 1 base short and J 2 bases short, with 21 bases between. The CDR3 length is 18 residues. The germline gives CDR1 MDHEN, CDR2 SYDVKM. The CDR3 sequence: CASSLSGLFGTSTYEQYF. Written as DNA, the CDR3 is TGTGCCAGCAGTTTATCGGGGTTGTTCGGGACAAGCACCTACGAGCAGTACTTC.

The gene calls are TRBV7-2 and TRBJ2-7; TRBD1 might be the D (5 bases). Between the trimmed V and J ends, which lost 2 bases and 2 bases, there was a span of 10 bases. The length of the CDR3 is 14 residues. Germline V gives CDR1 SGHTA, CDR2 FQGNSA. CDR3 residues: CASSLSQGTYEQYF. For the CDR3, the DNA is TGTGCCAGCAGCTTATCTCAGGGTACCTACGAGCAGTACTTC. Supplemented by reference TRBV7-2 and TRBJ2-7, the full variable domain reads GAGVSQSPSNKVTEKGKDVELRCDPISGHTALYWYRQSLGQGLEFLIYFQGNSAPDKSGLPSDRFSAERTGGSVSTLTIQRTQQEDSAVYLCASSLSQGTYEQYFGPGTRLTVT.

V is TRBV28 and J is TRBJ2-1, with 7 bases lining up with TRBD2. Germline V gene data show CDR1 as MDHEN and CDR2 as SYDVKM. This CDR3 spans 14 amino acids. V lost 6 bases to trimming and J lost 4 bases; unmatched junction nucleotides: 6. CDR3 nucleotide sequence: TGTGCCAGCAGCGCTAGCGGAACTTACAATGAGCAGTTCTTC. Amino acids: CASSASGTYNEQFF.

The chain links TRBV7-3 to TRBJ1-6; D is perhaps TRBD1 (6 bases). Deletions cut 8 bases from V and 8 bases from J, with 19 bases between. Germline CDR1 is SGHTA and CDR2 is FQGTGA. The CDR3 consists of 15 residues. CDR3 region: CASGLTGSIDSPLHF. The CDR3 nucleotides are TGTGCCAGCGGGCTGACAGGAAGCATTGATTCACCCCTCCACTTT.

The chain combines TRBV6-2 or TRBV6-3 with TRBJ2-3; possibly TRBD1 for D (6 bases). Germline assignment: CDR1 MNHEY and CDR2 SVGEGT. There are 16 residues in the CDR3. The V end was cut by 4 bases, the J end by 2 bases, with 16 bases between. The CDR3 sequence: CASSSGGQSPTDTQYF. The DNA for the CDR3 is TGTGCCAGCAGTTCCGGAGGACAGAGCCCCACAGATACGCAGTATTTT.

The chain recombines TRBV3-1 (or the pseudogene TRBV3-2) with TRBJ2-7; the match to TRBD2 covers 13 bases. The V and J ends lost 4 bases and 3 bases, in that order; junction bases with no gene match: 6. Germline values: CDR1 LGHDT, CDR2 YNNKEL (reference sequence). The CDR3 sequence is 16 residues long. Here the CDR3 DNA reads TGTGCCAGCAGCCCACTAGCGGGGGGGGCTATCTACGAGCAGTACTTC. Amino acid sequence: CASSPLAGGAIYEQYF.

CDR3 region: CASSPRSAGGHNEQFF. The CDR3, as DNA: TGTGCCAGCAGCCCACGGTCAGCGGGAGGGCACAATGAGCAGTTCTTC. V is TRBV11-2 and J is TRBJ2-1; 10 bases match TRBD2. The trim removed 5 bases at V and 5 bases at J, leaving 9 bases unmatched. Germline CDR1 SGHAT, CDR2 FQNNGV. The CDR3 runs to 16 residues.

The chain combines TRBV18 with TRBJ2-7, with 15 bases fitting TRBD2. This CDR3 has 17 amino acids. Germline V gene data show CDR1 as KGHSH and CDR2 as LQKENI. J was trimmed by 0 bases and V by 1 base; bases with no gene match: 1. The CDR3 protein is CASSPRGLAGGSYEQYF. The DNA of the CDR3 is TGTGCCAGCTCACCACGGGGACTAGCGGGGGGCTCCTACGAGCAGTACTTC. Looking up the rest from reference TRBV18 and TRBJ2-7 gives the full variable domain: NAGVMQNPRHLVRRRGQEARLRCSPMKGHSHVYWYRQLPEEGLKFMVYLQKENIIDESGMPKERFSAEFPKEGPSILRIQQVVRGDSAAYFCASSPRGLAGGSYEQYFGPGTRLTVT.

The chain combines TRBV4-3 with TRBJ2-3, with 9 bases that match TRBD1. Per germline, CDR1 LGHNA and CDR2 YSLEER. The CDR3 consists of 18 residues. V lost 1 base to trimming and J lost 0 bases; unmatched junction nucleotides: 8. The chain's CDR3 is CASSQGRRGTGSTDTQYF. The CDR3 DNA follows: TGCGCCAGCAGCCAAGGTCGGAGAGGGACAGGGAGCACAGATACGCAGTATTTT.

The chain couples TRBV5-1 to TRBJ2-7; TRBD2 matches 8 bases. Per germline, CDR1 SGHRS and CDR2 YFSETQ. The CDR3 totals 15 residues. Germline trimming cut 7 bases from V and 2 bases from J; bases unmatched to any gene: 11. The CDR3 region has the DNA TGCGCCAGCGAGGCGGGGGGTAGCGCTACCTACGAGCAGTACTTC. This sequence encodes CASEAGGSATYEQYF.

The genes are TRBV15 and TRBJ2-7; D unresolved. The CDR3 loop spans 14 amino acids. The V end was cut by 0 bases, the J end by 0 bases, with 6 bases between. Germline values: CDR1 LNHNV, CDR2 YYDKDF (reference sequence). CDR3 in DNA: TGTGCCACCAGCAGAGATTTCGGCTCCTACGAGCAGTACTTC. Protein sequence: CATSRDFGSYEQYF. Full variable domain (rest looked up from reference TRBV15 and TRBJ2-7): DAMVIQNPRYQVTQFGKPVTLSCSQTLNHNVMYWYQQKSSQAPKLLFHYYDKDFNNEADTPDNFQSRRPNTSFCFLDIRSPGLGDTAMYLCATSRDFGSYEQYFGPGTRLTVT.

DNA of the CDR3: TGTGCCAGTAGTATAGGCGGACAGGCGTATAGCAATCAGCCCCAGCATTTT. The encoded protein is CASSIGGQAYSNQPQHF. This rearrangement joins TRBV19 to TRBJ1-5; 7 bases align to TRBD1. This CDR3 is 17 amino acids long. V trimming: 1 base; J trimming: 0 bases; junction bases outside the gene matches: 6. Germline CDR1 reads LNHDA; CDR2 reads SQIVND (reference sequence).

This sequence joins TRBV18 and TRBJ1-2; TRBD1 matches at 10 bases. Germline lookup yields CDR1 KGHSH and CDR2 LQKENI. V lost 3 bases, J lost 8 bases, and 9 bases stayed unmatched. The CDR3 has 15 residues. DNA of the CDR3: TGTGCCAGCTCACCCCTCGGACAGGGGGAAGGAGGCTACACCTTC. As protein: CASSPLGQGEGGYTF. Drawing the rest from reference TRBV18 and TRBJ1-2, the complete variable domain is NAGVMQNPRHLVRRRGQEARLRCSPMKGHSHVYWYRQLPEEGLKFMVYLQKENIIDESGMPKERFSAEFPKEGPSILRIQQVVRGDSAAYFCASSPLGQGEGGYTFGSGTRLTVV.